This T cell receptor (beta chain) came from a study of cytomegalovirus exposure and HLA in healthy donors. Study background: The same platform was used for the 100 to 150 validation repertoires and the roughly 730 first-cohort repertoires, a later analysis reported.

Assay used: immunoSEQ multiplex PCR; TCRdb lists only in-frame clones, some missing. The repertoire consists of under 200,000 clones, with approximately 86% occurring once and the leading ten covering 2% to 2.5%. Findings and caveats of the study: The study listed under 200 cytomegalovirus-associated TCR beta chains. Among TCR sequences, most were rare, though some public TCRs appeared in many donors.

As to this clone: Its antigen is unidentified.

CDR1 SNHLY and CDR2 FYNNEI come from the germline V gene. Trimming stripped 5 bases from V and 15 bases from J, with 20 bases between. This CDR3 has 13 residues. While the first cohort had about 610 subjects, the donors belonged to the separate validation cohort of about 120 subjects. This sequence originates from a woman younger than 30 in good health and CMV-seronegative. Sample: PBMCs. The chain employs TRBV2 and TRBJ1-5; possibly TRBD1 for D (6 bases). The CDR3 DNA sequence: TGTGCCAGCAGTTGGAGGACAGATCTGCACGGGCATTTT. It encodes CASSWRTDLHGHF.